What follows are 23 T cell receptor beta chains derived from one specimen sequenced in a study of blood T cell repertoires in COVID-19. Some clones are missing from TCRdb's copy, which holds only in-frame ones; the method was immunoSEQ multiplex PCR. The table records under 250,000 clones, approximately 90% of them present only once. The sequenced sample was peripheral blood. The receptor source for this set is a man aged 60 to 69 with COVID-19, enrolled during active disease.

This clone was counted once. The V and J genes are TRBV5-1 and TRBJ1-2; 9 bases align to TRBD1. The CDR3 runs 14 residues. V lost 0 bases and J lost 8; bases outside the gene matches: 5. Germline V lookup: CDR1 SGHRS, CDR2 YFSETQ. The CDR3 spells CASSLGDREGGYTF. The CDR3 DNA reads TGCGCCAGCAGCTTGGGGGACAGGGAAGGCGGCTACACCTTC. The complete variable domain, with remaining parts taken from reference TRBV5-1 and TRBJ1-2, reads KAGVTQTPRYLIKTRGQQVTLSCSPISGHRSVSWYQQTPGQGLQFLFEYFSETQRNKGNFPGRFSGRQFSNSRSEMNVSTLELGDSALYLCASSLGDREGGYTFGSGTRLTVV.

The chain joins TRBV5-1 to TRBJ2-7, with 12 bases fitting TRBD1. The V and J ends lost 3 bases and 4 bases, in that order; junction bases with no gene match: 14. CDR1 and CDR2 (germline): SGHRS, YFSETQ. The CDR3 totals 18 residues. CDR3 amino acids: CASSSGTGGSNRFYEQYF. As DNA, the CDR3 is TGCGCCAGCAGCTCCGGGACAGGGGGCAGCAACAGGTTTTACGAGCAGTACTTC.

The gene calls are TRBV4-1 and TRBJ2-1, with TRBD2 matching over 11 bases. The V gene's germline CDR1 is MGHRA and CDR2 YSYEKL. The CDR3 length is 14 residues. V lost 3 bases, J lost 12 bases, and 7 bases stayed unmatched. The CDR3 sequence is CASSQLAGGPRQFF. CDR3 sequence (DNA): TGCGCCAGCAGCCAGTTAGCGGGAGGGCCTCGGCAGTTCTTC.

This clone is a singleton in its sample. The DNA of the CDR3 is TGTGCCAGCAGCCGCGAAGTCCAAGAGACCCAGTACTTC. Translation gives CASSREVQETQYF. The V and J genes are TRBV7-9 and TRBJ2-5; the D is unclear. V lost 5 bases, J lost 1 base, and 8 bases lay in between. Germline-derived CDR1 and CDR2 are SEHNR and FQNEAQ (reference sequence). The CDR3 covers 13 residues.

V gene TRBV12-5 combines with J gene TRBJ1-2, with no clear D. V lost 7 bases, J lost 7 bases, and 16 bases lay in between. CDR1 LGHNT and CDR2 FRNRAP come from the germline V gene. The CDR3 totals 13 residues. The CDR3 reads CASARDWAGGYTF. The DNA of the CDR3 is TGTGCTAGTGCCCGGGATTGGGCGGGTGGCTACACCTTC.

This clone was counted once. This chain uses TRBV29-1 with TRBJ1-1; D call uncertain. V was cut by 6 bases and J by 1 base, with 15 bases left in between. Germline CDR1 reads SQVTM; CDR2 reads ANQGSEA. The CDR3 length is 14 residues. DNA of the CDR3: TGCAGCGTCCTCGCGGTGCCGCCGAACACTGAAGCTTTCTTT. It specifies CSVLAVPPNTEAFF.

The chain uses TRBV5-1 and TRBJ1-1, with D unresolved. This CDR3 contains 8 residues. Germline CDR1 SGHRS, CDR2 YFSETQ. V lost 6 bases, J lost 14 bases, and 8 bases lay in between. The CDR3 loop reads CASTSGFF. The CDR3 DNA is TGCGCCAGCACAAGCGGCTTCTTT.

The CDR3 is CASRRDSGYQPQHF. DNA for the CDR3: TGTGCCAGCAGACGGGACTCGGGATATCAGCCCCAGCATTTT. The chain employs TRBV2 and TRBJ1-5, with D possibly matching TRBD1 (5 bases). V lost 6 bases, J lost 5 bases, and 14 bases lay in between. The CDR3 extends over 14 amino acids. Per germline, CDR1 SNHLY and CDR2 FYNNEI.

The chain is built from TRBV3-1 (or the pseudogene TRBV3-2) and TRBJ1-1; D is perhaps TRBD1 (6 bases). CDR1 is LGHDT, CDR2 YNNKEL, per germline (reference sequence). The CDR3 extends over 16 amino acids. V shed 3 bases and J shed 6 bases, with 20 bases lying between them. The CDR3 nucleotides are TGTGCCAGCAGCCATTCATTTAGACAGGCCTTCCCTGAAGCTTTCTTT. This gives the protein CASSHSFRQAFPEAFF.

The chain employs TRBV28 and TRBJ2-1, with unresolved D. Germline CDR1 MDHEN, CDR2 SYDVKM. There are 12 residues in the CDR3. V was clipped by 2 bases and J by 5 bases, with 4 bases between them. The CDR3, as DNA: TGTGCCAGCAGTTTAGGGCACAATGAGCAGTTCTTC. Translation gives CASSLGHNEQFF.

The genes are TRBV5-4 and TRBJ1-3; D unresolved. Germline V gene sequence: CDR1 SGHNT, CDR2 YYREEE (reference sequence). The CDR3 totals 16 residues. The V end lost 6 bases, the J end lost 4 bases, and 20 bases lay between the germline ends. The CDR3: CASTPFGGESGNTIYF. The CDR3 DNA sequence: TGTGCCAGCACCCCGTTTGGTGGGGAGTCCGGAAACACCATATATTTT.

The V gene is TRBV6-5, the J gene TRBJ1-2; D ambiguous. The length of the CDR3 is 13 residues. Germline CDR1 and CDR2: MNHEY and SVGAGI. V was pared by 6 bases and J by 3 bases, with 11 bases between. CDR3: CASRIGAHYGYTF. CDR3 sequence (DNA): TGTGCCAGCAGGATTGGAGCTCACTATGGCTACACCTTC.

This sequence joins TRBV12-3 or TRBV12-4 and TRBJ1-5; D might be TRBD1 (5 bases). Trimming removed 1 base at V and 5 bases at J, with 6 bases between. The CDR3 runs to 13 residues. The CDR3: CASSLVGDQPQHF. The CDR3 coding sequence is TGTGCCAGCAGTTTAGTAGGGGATCAGCCCCAGCATTTT.

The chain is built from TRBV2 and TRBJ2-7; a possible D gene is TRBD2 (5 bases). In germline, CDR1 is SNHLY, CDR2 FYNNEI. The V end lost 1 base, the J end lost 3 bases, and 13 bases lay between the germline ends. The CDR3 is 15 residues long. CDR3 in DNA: TGTGCCAGCAGTGAAGACTTCCGGACTGACTACGAGCAGTACTTC. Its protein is CASSEDFRTDYEQYF. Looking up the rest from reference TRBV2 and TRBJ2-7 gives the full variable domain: EPEVTQTPSHQVTQMGQEVILRCVPISNHLYFYWYRQILGQKVEFLVSFYNNEISEKSEIFDDQFSVERPDGSNFTLKIRSTKLEDSAMYFCASSEDFRTDYEQYFGPGTRLTVT.

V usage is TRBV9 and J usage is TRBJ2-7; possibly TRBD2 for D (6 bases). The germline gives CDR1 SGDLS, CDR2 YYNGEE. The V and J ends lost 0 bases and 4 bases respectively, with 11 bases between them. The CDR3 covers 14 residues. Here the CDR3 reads CASSVAGTLYEQYF. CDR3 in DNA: TGTGCCAGCAGCGTAGCGGGGACTCTATACGAGCAGTACTTC.

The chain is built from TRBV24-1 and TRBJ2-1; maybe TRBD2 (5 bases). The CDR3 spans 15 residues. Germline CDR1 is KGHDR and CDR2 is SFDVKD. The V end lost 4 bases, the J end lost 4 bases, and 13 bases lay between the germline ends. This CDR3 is CATSEPGETYNEQFF. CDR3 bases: TGTGCCACCAGTGAACCCGGGGAGACGTACAATGAGCAGTTCTTC.

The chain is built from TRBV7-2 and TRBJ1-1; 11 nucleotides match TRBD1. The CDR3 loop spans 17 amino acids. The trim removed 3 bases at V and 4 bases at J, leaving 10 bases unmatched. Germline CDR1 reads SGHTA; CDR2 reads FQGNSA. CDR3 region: CASSFRGTGGRTTEAFF. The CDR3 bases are TGTGCCAGCAGCTTTAGGGGGACAGGGGGTAGAACCACTGAAGCTTTCTTT. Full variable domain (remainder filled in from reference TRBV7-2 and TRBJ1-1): GAGVSQSPSNKVTEKGKDVELRCDPISGHTALYWYRQSLGQGLEFLIYFQGNSAPDKSGLPSDRFSAERTGGSVSTLTIQRTQQEDSAVYLCASSFRGTGGRTTEAFFGQGTRLTVV.

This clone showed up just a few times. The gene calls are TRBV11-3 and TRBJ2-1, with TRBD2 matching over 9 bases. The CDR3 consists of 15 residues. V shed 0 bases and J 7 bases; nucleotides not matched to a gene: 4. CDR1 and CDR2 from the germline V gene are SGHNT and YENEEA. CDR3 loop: CASSLEGGGANEQFF. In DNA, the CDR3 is TGTGCCAGCAGCTTAGAGGGCGGGGGGGCAAATGAGCAGTTCTTC. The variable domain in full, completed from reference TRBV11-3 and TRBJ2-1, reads EAGVVQSPRYKIIEKKQPVAFWCNPISGHNTLYWYLQNLGQGPELLIRYENEEAVDDSQLPKDRFSAERLKGVDSTLKIQPAELGDSAVYLCASSLEGGGANEQFFGPGTRLTVL.

The CDR3 region is CASSVGLGRAYEQYF. CDR3 coding DNA: TGTGCCAGCAGCGTAGGTCTCGGGAGGGCGTACGAGCAGTACTTC. The chain is built from TRBV9 and TRBJ2-7; 8 bases map to TRBD2. Looked up from germline, CDR1 is SGDLS and CDR2 is YYNGEE. J gave up 4 bases and V 0 bases, and 6 bases lay outside the gene matches. CDR3 length: 15 residues.

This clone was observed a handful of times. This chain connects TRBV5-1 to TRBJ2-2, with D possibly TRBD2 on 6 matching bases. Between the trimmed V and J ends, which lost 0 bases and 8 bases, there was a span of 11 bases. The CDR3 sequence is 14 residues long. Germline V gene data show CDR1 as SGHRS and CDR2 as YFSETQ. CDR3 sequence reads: CASSLAGGPGELFF. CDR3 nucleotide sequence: TGCGCCAGCAGCTTGGCCGGGGGTCCGGGGGAGCTGTTTTTT.

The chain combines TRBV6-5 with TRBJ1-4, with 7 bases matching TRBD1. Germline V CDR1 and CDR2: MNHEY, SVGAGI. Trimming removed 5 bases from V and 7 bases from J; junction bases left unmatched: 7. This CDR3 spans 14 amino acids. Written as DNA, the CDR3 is TGTGCCAGCAGTCGACAGGGCGGAGTTGAAAAACTGTTTTTT. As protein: CASSRQGGVEKLFF.

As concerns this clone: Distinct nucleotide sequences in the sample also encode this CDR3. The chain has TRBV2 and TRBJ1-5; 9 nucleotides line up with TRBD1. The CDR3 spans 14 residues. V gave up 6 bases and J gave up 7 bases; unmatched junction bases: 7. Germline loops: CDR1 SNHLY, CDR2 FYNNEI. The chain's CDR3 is CASSSTGGRQPQHF. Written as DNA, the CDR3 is TGTGCCAGCAGCAGTACAGGGGGCCGGCAGCCCCAGCATTTT.

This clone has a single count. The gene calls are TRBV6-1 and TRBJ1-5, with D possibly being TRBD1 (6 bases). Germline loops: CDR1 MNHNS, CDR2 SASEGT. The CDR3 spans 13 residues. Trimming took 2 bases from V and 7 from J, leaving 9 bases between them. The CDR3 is CASSEMQGQPQHF. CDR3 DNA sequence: TGTGCCAGCAGTGAAATGCAGGGGCAGCCCCAGCATTTT.